This is a list of T cell receptor beta chains from one sample in a study of blood T cell repertoires in COVID-19. The table came from immunoSEQ multiplex PCR; TCRdb's copy has only in-frame clones and leaves some out. This table holds approximately 250,000 clones, around 89% found once. Sequenced sample: PBMCs or T cells enriched from blood (not recorded which). The receptors derive from a woman aged 55-70 years in a cohort exposed to, infected with or recovered from COVID-19 (not recorded which). CDR3s include the opening cysteine and the closing phenylalanine or tryptophan. A D gene is named only where the DNA matches it firmly. Some rows mark clone size as missing; the rest say once, few, many or name a class of expanded clone.

d_gene	j_gene	v_gene	abundance	CDR3nt	CDR3aa
NA	TRBJ2-7	TRBV4-2	once	TGTGCCAGCAGCCAAGACGAGGGTAAGGTAGAGCAGTACTTC	CASSQDEGKVEQYF
NA	TRBJ1-5	TRBV28	NA	TGTGCCAGCAGTTTATCTGGGGGCGCGGGTCAGCCCCAGCATTTT	CASSLSGGAGQPQHF
TRBD2	TRBJ2-2	TRBV3-1/TRBV3-2	NA	TGTGCCAGCAGCCAAGGATTGGGGACTAGCGGGAGAGTGGGGACAGGGGAGCTGTTTTTT	CASSQGLGTSGRVGTGELFF
TRBD1	TRBJ2-3	TRBV9	once	TGTGCCGGCAGCGGAACAGGGGCGTTGTCCACAGATACGCAGTATTTT	CAGSGTGALSTDTQYF
NA	TRBJ1-5	TRBV6-5	NA	TGTGCCAGCAACCAGGGGTGGGAGCCCCAGCATTTT	CASNQGWEPQHF
TRBD1	TRBJ2-7	TRBV2	once	TGTGCCAGCAGTTTAGGCAGGGGGCTTGAGCAGTACTTC	CASSLGRGLEQYF
TRBD1	TRBJ1-5	TRBV19	NA	TGTGCCAGTAGAGCAGGGGGTAGTCAGCCCCAGCATTTT	CASRAGGSQPQHF
NA	TRBJ2-7	TRBV6-5	NA	TGTGCCAGTGGGGGCAGGCCGATCTCCTACGAGCAGTACTTC	CASGGRPISYEQYF
NA	TRBJ2-4	TRBV19	NA	TGTGCCAGTAGTATAGAAATGGCGGTCCCGAACATTCAGTACTTC	CASSIEMAVPNIQYF
TRBD1	TRBJ2-1	TRBV11-2	NA	TGTGCCAGCAGCTTAGCCCGGACAGGGCAATTCGGCTACAATGAGCAGTTCTTC	CASSLARTGQFGYNEQFF
TRBD1	TRBJ1-1	TRBV3-1/TRBV3-2	NA	TGTGCCAGCAGCGATGGACAGGCAAAGAACACTGAAGCTTTCTTT	CASSDGQAKNTEAFF
NA	TRBJ2-7	TRBV7-9	NA	TGTGCCAGCAGCTCCACAGGAAACTCCTACGAGCAGTACTTC	CASSSTGNSYEQYF
NA	TRBJ2-1	TRBV9	NA	TGTGCCAGCAGCGTAGGAACGACTAGTTACAATGAGCAGTTCTTC	CASSVGTTSYNEQFF
NA	TRBJ2-3	TRBV7-2	once	TGTGCCAGCAGCGTAAGAAGCCTCCGGGCCCCTGGGGCGGATACGCAGTATTTT	CASSVRSLRAPGADTQYF
NA	TRBJ1-4	TRBV7-9	few	TGTGCCAGCAGCAGAGGACAGAGCAATGAAAAACTGTTTTTT	CASSRGQSNEKLFF
TRBD1	TRBJ1-2	TRBV28	NA	TGTGCCAGCAGTTCCGGACAGGGCAGCTATGGCCACACCTTC	CASSSGQGSYGHTF
NA	TRBJ1-3	TRBV3-1/TRBV3-2	NA	TGTGCCAGCAGCCAAGATAGCGGGGGCTCAGGAAACACCATATATTTT	CASSQDSGGSGNTIYF
NA	TRBJ1-1	TRBV5-1	once	TGCGCCAGCAGCTTGGCCGGGGGGGACGCTGAAGCTTTCTTT	CASSLAGGDAEAFF
TRBD1	TRBJ1-6	TRBV24-1	NA	TGTGCCACCAGCCGGGACAGGGGTTCACCCCTCCACTTT	CATSRDRGSPLHF
NA	TRBJ1-4	TRBV5-1	NA	TGCGCCAGCAGCTTTACAGGGACAACTAATGAAAAACTGTTTTTT	CASSFTGTTNEKLFF
NA	TRBJ1-4	TRBV28	once	TGTGCCAGCAGTTTATCCCTAGATGAAAAACTGTTTTTT	CASSLSLDEKLFF
NA	TRBJ2-7	TRBV28	NA	TGTGCCAGCAGTTTATATGGAGGAGAGCAGTACTTC	CASSLYGGEQYF
TRBD2	TRBJ2-1	TRBV7-3	NA	TGTGCCAGCAGCTTAGCGGGGGGCAATGAGCAGTTCTTC	CASSLAGGNEQFF
NA	TRBJ1-1	TRBV7-8	NA	TGTGCCAGCAGCTTAGCGCATAGCCTCCAAAACACTGAAGCTTTCTTT	CASSLAHSLQNTEAFF
NA	TRBJ2-1	TRBV12-3/TRBV12-4	once	TGTGCCAGCAGCCAAGGGGTGCTAAATGAGCAGTTCTTC	CASSQGVLNEQFF
NA	TRBJ2-5	TRBV10-3	NA	TGTGCCATCAGTGGAAGACCGCAGGGGGAGACCCAGTACTTC	CAISGRPQGETQYF
TRBD1	TRBJ1-3	TRBV18	NA	TGTGCCAGCTCACCACAGACAGGGGCTGGAAACACCATATATTTT	CASSPQTGAGNTIYF
NA	TRBJ2-1	TRBV18	NA	TGTGCCAGCTCACCACCGTTCGGGTCGGGCTCCTACAATGAGCAGTTCTTC	CASSPPFGSGSYNEQFF
NA	TRBJ1-2	TRBV5-1	NA	TGCGCCAGCTCTCACCAGGGTGAACTTAACTATGGCTACACCTTC	CASSHQGELNYGYTF
TRBD1	TRBJ1-5	TRBV4-2	NA	TGTGCCAGCAGCCAGTACAACAGGGGAGATCAGCCCCAGCATTTT	CASSQYNRGDQPQHF
NA	TRBJ2-7	TRBV30	NA	TGTGCCTGGAGTAGGAGGCACGAGCAGTACTTC	CAWSRRHEQYF
TRBD1	TRBJ2-7	TRBV3-1/TRBV3-2	NA	TGTGCCAGCAGCCAAGGGGGGACAGGGATCTACGAGCAGTACTTC	CASSQGGTGIYEQYF
NA	TRBJ2-1	TRBV2	NA	TGTGCCAGCAGATCCCCCAGCTCCTACAATGAGCAGTTCTTC	CASRSPSSYNEQFF
NA	TRBJ1-5	TRBV7-2	NA	TGTGCCAGCAGCTTAGCCGGTAGCAATCAGCCCCAGCATTTT	CASSLAGSNQPQHF
NA	TRBJ2-2	TRBV30	NA	TGTGCCTGGAGTAGGGGCGGGAACACCGGGGAGCTGTTTTTT	CAWSRGGNTGELFF
NA	TRBJ1-4	TRBV6-5	NA	TGTGCCAGCAGTCAGGGGCAAAAACTGTTTTTT	CASSQGQKLFF
TRBD2	TRBJ2-1	TRBV29-1	NA	TGCAGCGTTTCGGGAGGGTACAATGAGCAGTTCTTC	CSVSGGYNEQFF
TRBD2	TRBJ2-1	TRBV27	NA	TGTGCCAGCAGTACCTCCGGACTAGCGGGATTATACAATGAGCAGTTCTTC	CASSTSGLAGLYNEQFF
TRBD2	TRBJ2-1	TRBV5-4	once	TGTGCCAGCAGCTCTAGGACTAGCGGGAATGAGCAGTTCTTC	CASSSRTSGNEQFF
TRBD2	TRBJ2-3	TRBV5-1	NA	TGCGCCAGCAGCTTGGCGACTAGCGGGAGGGCGAAAGATACGCAGTATTTT	CASSLATSGRAKDTQYF
TRBD2	TRBJ2-1	TRBV5-1	NA	TGCGCCAGCAGATTTAGCGGGACCTACAATGAGCAGTTCTTC	CASRFSGTYNEQFF
TRBD1	TRBJ1-1	TRBV29-1	NA	TGCAGCGTCCTAGGACAGGGCGGTAGCACTGAAGCTTTCTTT	CSVLGQGGSTEAFF